This T cell receptor (beta chain) originates from a study of CD8+ T cells in alopecia areata. The treatment is: oral pan-JAK inhibitor, 5-10 mg twice daily. The V and J ends lost 2 bases and 3 bases respectively, with 12 bases between them. From germline, CDR1 is MNHNY and CDR2 SVGAGI (reference sequence). This CDR3 has 15 residues. In each case, RNA was isolated and then reverse transcribed into cDNA as the sequencing template. Only in-frame clones appear in the TCRdb table, and some are missing; sequencing was by immunoSEQ multiplex PCR. The repertoire holds about 220,000 clones, 50% to 60% seen once, with roughly 1.6% in the top ten.

This material consisted of CD4+ T cells sorted from blood, taken at week 4, from a patient treated with tofacitinib. The chain combines TRBV6-6 with TRBJ2-3, with D perhaps matching TRBD2 (7 bases). This TCR came from a human donor with alopecia areata. The CDR3 nucleotides read TGTGCCAGCAGTTACCCGCGGGGGCAAACAGATACGCAGTATTTT. Translation: CASSYPRGQTDTQYF.